This TCR beta chain was documented in a study of neurological immune-mediated disorders. Many counts were recorded for this clonotype. TCRdb independently ran MiXCR on the 5' RACE reads; one entry per CDR3 protein. The sample carries tens of thousands of distinct CDR3 sequences, roughly 4.8% recorded once. Germline CDR1 and CDR2: SGHRS and YFSETQ. Trimming at V came to 0 bases and at J to 6 bases, leaving 7 bases not matched to a gene. CDR3 length: 16 amino acids. The sample comprised CD4+ T cells from blood. The J gene is TRBJ2-1, the V gene TRBV5-1; TRBD2 aligns across 9 bases. The clonotype comes from a man between 18 and 35 years old in good health. The CDR3 region is CASSLVGGGARNEQFF. The CDR3 DNA is TGCGCCAGCAGCTTGGTTGGCGGGGGGGCTCGCAATGAGCAGTTCTTC.